These 31 T cell receptor beta chains were all obtained from the same sample, sequenced in a study of blood T cell repertoires in COVID-19. Profiled with immunoSEQ multiplex PCR; TCRdb holds only in-frame clones, not every one. The sample contains 80,000 to 100,000 clones, 80% to 90% of which appear only once. Sequencing was done on a sample of peripheral blood. All receptors come from a man aged 50 or older with COVID-19, enrolled during active disease.

A few counts support this clone. The chain joins TRBV19 to TRBJ2-3; 11 bases map to TRBD1. Trimming removed 6 bases from V and 4 bases from J; junction bases left unmatched: 3. CDR1 is LNHDA, CDR2 SQIVND, per germline (reference sequence). This CDR3 contains 14 residues. The CDR3 bases are TGTGCCAGTAGGGACAGGGGGCGAGCAGATACGCAGTATTTT. Translated, it gives CASRDRGRADTQYF.

This clone was detected only a few times. The chain recombines TRBV6-6 with TRBJ1-5; the D is unclear. The CDR3 length is 16 residues. Trimming left V 5 bases short and J 2 bases short, with 16 bases between. The germline CDR1 and CDR2 sequences are MNHNY and SVGAGI (reference sequence). The CDR3 coding sequence is TGTGCCAGCAGTCCCTGGGATCGGGGTGGCAATCAGCCCCAGCATTTT. This gives the protein CASSPWDRGGNQPQHF.

The rearrangement uses TRBV5-4 and TRBJ2-7; 7 bases are shared with TRBD2. The CDR3 loop spans 15 amino acids. The V and J ends lost 4 bases and 5 bases, in that order; junction bases with no gene match: 12. The V gene's germline CDR1 is SGHNT and CDR2 YYREEE (reference sequence). CDR3 DNA: TGTGCCAGCAGCCCGGGAGGAGTGGGGGGGAACGAGCAGTACTTC. Translation: CASSPGGVGGNEQYF.

In its sample, this clone was seen a few times. The chain carries TRBV11-3 and TRBJ2-2, with D hard to call. CDR1 and CDR2 from the germline V gene are SGHNT and YENEEA. The CDR3 runs to 14 residues. Between the trimmed V and J ends, which lost 4 bases and 0 bases, there was a span of 6 bases. CDR3 sequence: CASSSTTNTGELFF. The CDR3 DNA sequence: TGTGCCAGCAGCTCCACAACGAACACCGGGGAGCTGTTTTTT.

This clone was recorded once. CDR3 protein: CASSTGQGITTEAFF. The CDR3 region has the DNA TGTGCCAGCTCAACTGGACAGGGAATAACGACTGAAGCTTTCTTT. The chain carries TRBV7-6 and TRBJ1-1, with 8 positions matching TRBD1. Germline CDR1 and CDR2: SGHVS and FNYEAQ. V gave up 8 bases and J gave up 5 bases; unmatched junction bases: 13. There are 15 residues in the CDR3.

V and J are TRBV4-3 and TRBJ2-7; D is perhaps TRBD2 (6 bases). The ends were cut back, 1 base at V and 2 bases at J, with 12 bases in the middle. Germline V gives CDR1 LGHNA, CDR2 YSLEER. The CDR3 loop spans 15 amino acids. The CDR3 DNA is TGCGCCAGCAGCCAAGGGCGGGCGGGGACCTACGAGCAGTACTTC. Encoded protein: CASSQGRAGTYEQYF.

The chain uses TRBV5-1 and TRBJ2-7; D gene unclear. The length of the CDR3 is 12 residues. Germline values: CDR1 SGHRS, CDR2 YFSETQ. Trimming took 0 bases from V and 4 from J, leaving 5 bases between them. In DNA, the CDR3 is TGCGCCAGCAGCTTGGGAGATTACGAGCAGTACTTC. Protein product: CASSLGDYEQYF.

With respect to this clone: This specimen includes other DNA sequences encoding the same CDR3. The CDR3 nucleotides are TGTGCCAGCAGCGTAGGCGGGGGCTCCTACAATGAGCAGTTCTTC. Amino acids: CASSVGGGSYNEQFF. The chain employs TRBV9 and TRBJ2-1; 7 bases fit TRBD2. This CDR3 region has 15 residues. Germline V gene data show CDR1 as SGDLS and CDR2 as YYNGEE. V trimming: 0 bases; J trimming: 0 bases; junction bases outside the gene matches: 0.

The chain links TRBV25-1 to TRBJ2-1; 11 bases align to TRBD2. The CDR3 has 14 amino acids. CDR1 and CDR2 (germline): MGHDK, SYGVNS. The J segment lost 7 bases and the V segment lost 6 bases, leaving 5 bases of the junction unmatched. Written as DNA, the CDR3 is TGTGCCAGCAGGGCTAGCGGGGGGAGGAATGAGCAGTTCTTC. This gives the protein CASRASGGRNEQFF. The full variable domain, in which reference TRBV25-1 and TRBJ2-1 provide the parts outside the CDR3, is EADIYQTPRYLVIGTGKKITLECSQTMGHDKMYWYQQDPGMELHLIHYSYGVNSTEKGDLSSESTVSRIRTEHFPLTLESARPSHTSQYLCASRASGGRNEQFFGPGTRLTVL.

The chain combines TRBV11-1 with TRBJ2-7, with TRBD1 matching 8 bases. Germline lookup yields CDR1 SGHAT and CDR2 FQDESV (reference sequence). V dropped 5 bases and J dropped 4; count of bases not matched to a gene: 4. This CDR3 is built from 13 residues. The CDR3 reads CASSQDRAYEQYF. The CDR3 coding sequence is TGTGCCAGCAGCCAGGACAGGGCGTACGAGCAGTACTTC.

Only a few counts were recorded for this clone. V and J are TRBV28 and TRBJ1-5, with D perhaps TRBD1 (5 bases). Germline V gene data show CDR1 as MDHEN and CDR2 as SYDVKM. The CDR3 runs to 15 residues. Trimming removed 5 bases from V and 6 bases from J, with 17 bases in between. The CDR3 nucleotides are TGTGCCAGCAGTCTCAGGGATGGGTCTCGTCAGCCCCAGCATTTT. Protein sequence: CASSLRDGSRQPQHF.

The chain has TRBV30 and TRBJ2-1, with D tentatively TRBD2 (6 bases). This CDR3 is built from 15 residues. Between the trimmed V and J ends, which lost 1 base and 10 bases, there was a span of 20 bases. The germline CDR1 and CDR2 sequences are GTSNPN and SVGIG (reference sequence). The CDR3 DNA sequence: TGTGCCTGGAGTGCACAGCGGGCCAGATCGCTGGAGCAGTTCTTC. This encodes CAWSAQRARSLEQFF.

This clone was counted only a few times. The CDR3 coding sequence is TGTGCCAGCCGACAGGGGATAGGGGGCTACACCTTC. Encoded protein: CASRQGIGGYTF. The V and J genes are TRBV28 and TRBJ1-2, with 8 bases matching TRBD1. CDR3 length equals 12 residues. Germline V gene data show CDR1 as MDHEN and CDR2 as SYDVKM. The V segment lost 8 bases and the J segment 8 bases; nucleotides outside the gene matches: 7.

The rearrangement joins TRBV6-1 to TRBJ1-2, with D unclear. CDR1 and CDR2 (germline): MNHNS, SASEGT. This CDR3 has 13 residues. Trimming left V 3 bases short and J 5 bases short, with 10 bases between. This CDR3 reads CASSDRTGYGYTF. The CDR3 DNA sequence: TGTGCCAGCAGTGACAGGACTGGATATGGCTACACCTTC.

This chain joins TRBV2 and TRBJ2-5; 8 bases line up with TRBD1. With 1 base clipped from V and 2 bases from J, the junction kept 3 bases outside the gene matches. The CDR3 runs to 15 residues. Germline CDR1 SNHLY, CDR2 FYNNEI. The CDR3 sequence is CASSEGTGPQETQYF. As DNA, the CDR3 is TGTGCCAGCAGTGAAGGGACAGGGCCGCAAGAGACCCAGTACTTC. The whole variable domain, filled in from reference TRBV2 and TRBJ2-5, reads EPEVTQTPSHQVTQMGQEVILRCVPISNHLYFYWYRQILGQKVEFLVSFYNNEISEKSEIFDDQFSVERPDGSNFTLKIRSTKLEDSAMYFCASSEGTGPQETQYFGPGTRLLVL.

As DNA, the CDR3 is TGCGCCAGCAGCTCGCGTAGCGGGGGGGCCGGGGATGAGCAGTTCTTC. Translated, it gives CASSSRSGGAGDEQFF. The chain employs TRBV5-1 and TRBJ2-1; 11 bases map to TRBD2. Per germline, CDR1 SGHRS and CDR2 YFSETQ. CDR3 length: 16 amino acids. V was pared by 3 bases and J by 8 bases, with 10 bases of the junction left unmatched. Full variable domain (remainder filled in from reference TRBV5-1 and TRBJ2-1): KAGVTQTPRYLIKTRGQQVTLSCSPISGHRSVSWYQQTPGQGLQFLFEYFSETQRNKGNFPGRFSGRQFSNSRSEMNVSTLELGDSALYLCASSSRSGGAGDEQFFGPGTRLTVL.

This rearrangement joins TRBV28 to TRBJ1-2; D is uncertain. The CDR3 totals 13 residues. Germline lookup yields CDR1 MDHEN and CDR2 SYDVKM. The ends were cut back, 2 bases at V and 8 bases at J, with 12 bases in the middle. In DNA form, the CDR3 reads TGTGCCAGCAGTTTAAGAGTTCCAGGCGGCTACACCTTC. This gives the protein CASSLRVPGGYTF.

This clone has more than one count but fewer than ten. The chain combines TRBV6-4 with TRBJ1-3, with a tentative D call TRBD1 (6 bases). With 2 bases removed from V and 4 bases from J, the gap between germline ends came to 12 bases. The CDR3 consists of 15 residues. The germline CDR1 and CDR2 sequences are MRHNA and SNTAGT. In nucleotides, the CDR3 is TGTGCCAGCAGTGACGCGGGGGCGCGGGGAAACACCATATATTTT. This gives the protein CASSDAGARGNTIYF.

The chain joins TRBV11-2 to TRBJ1-4, with a tentative D call TRBD1 (5 bases). V was cut by 2 bases and J by 1 base, with 11 bases left in between. CDR3 length: 16 residues. Looked up from germline, CDR1 is SGHAT and CDR2 is FQNNGV. The CDR3 region has the DNA TGTGCCAGCAGCTTAAGTAAGGGGCTAACTAATGAAAAACTGTTTTTT. This sequence encodes CASSLSKGLTNEKLFF.

This chain joins TRBV9 and TRBJ1-2; no clear D gene. Germline assignment: CDR1 SGDLS and CDR2 YYNGEE. CDR3 length: 16 amino acids. V shed 0 bases and J shed 8 bases, with 20 bases lying between them. The CDR3 loop is CASSVDQEAMVGGYTF. The CDR3 DNA follows: TGTGCCAGCAGCGTAGATCAGGAGGCGATGGTCGGCGGCTACACCTTC.

In DNA form, the CDR3 reads TGTGCCATCAGTGACCCGGCTAGCGGGAGGACAGATACGCAGTATTTT. Protein sequence: CAISDPASGRTDTQYF. This chain links TRBV10-3 with TRBJ2-3; 11 nucleotides agree with TRBD2. Trimming removed 3 bases from V and 3 bases from J; junction bases left unmatched: 5. CDR3 size: 16 residues. The germline CDR1 and CDR2 sequences are ENHRY and SYGVKD.

This rearrangement joins TRBV6-5 to TRBJ1-5; unclear D gene. This CDR3 comprises 13 residues. V lost 0 bases and J lost 9, with 9 bases in between. Germline V lookup: CDR1 MNHEY, CDR2 SVGAGI. CDR3 bases: TGTGCCAGCAGTTACTCCCGACAAGCGCCCCAGCATTTT. Amino acid sequence: CASSYSRQAPQHF.

Only one count was recorded for this clone. The J gene is TRBJ1-1, the V gene TRBV7-3; D is uncertain. This CDR3 comprises 13 residues. Germline V CDR1 and CDR2: SGHTA, FQGTGA. The germline V and J ends were trimmed by 4 bases and 4 bases, with 10 bases remaining between them. Here the CDR3 DNA reads TGTGCCAGCAGCTATGCGGAGGGCACTGAAGCTTTCTTT. This sequence encodes CASSYAEGTEAFF.

The gene calls are TRBV5-1 and TRBJ2-1; 9 bases match TRBD2. CDR3 length: 14 residues. Germline trimming cut 0 bases from V and 8 bases from J; bases unmatched to any gene: 3. Germline CDR1 reads SGHRS; CDR2 reads YFSETQ. The CDR3 region has the DNA TGCGCCAGCAGCTTGGTAGCGGGGGCCGATGAGCAGTTCTTC. The encoded protein is CASSLVAGADEQFF.

The chain uses TRBV5-5 and TRBJ1-6; weak D call: TRBD1 (5 bases). Germline CDR1 SGHKS, CDR2 YYEKEE (reference sequence). V gave up 4 bases and J gave up 0 bases, with 14 bases separating them. The CDR3 runs 17 residues. This CDR3 reads CASSPDMRSSYNSPLHF. As DNA, the CDR3 is TGTGCCAGCAGCCCGGACATGAGGAGCTCCTATAATTCACCCCTCCACTTT.

This CDR3 is CASSPLGRKRGDDYTQYF. DNA of the CDR3: TGTGCCAGCAGCCCGCTCGGGAGAAAGCGGGGGGATGATTATACGCAGTATTTT. The chain joins TRBV11-2 to TRBJ2-3; 9 bases are a match to TRBD2. Germline loops: CDR1 SGHAT, CDR2 FQNNGV. This CDR3 comprises 18 residues. Trimming took 5 bases from V and 7 from J; bases not matched to a gene: 19.

The chain is built from TRBV2 and TRBJ1-1, with no clear D. V lost 7 bases, J lost 1 base, and 4 bases lay in between. The CDR3 loop spans 11 amino acids. Germline assignment: CDR1 SNHLY and CDR2 FYNNEI. CDR3 region: CASKRNTEAFF. The CDR3 nucleotides read TGTGCCAGCAAGCGGAACACTGAAGCTTTCTTT.

The chain joins TRBV9 to TRBJ1-3; D gene uncertain. CDR1 and CDR2 (germline): SGDLS, YYNGEE. The CDR3 runs 12 residues. V dropped 4 bases and J dropped 1 base, with 3 bases sitting between them. CDR3 loop: CASSPSGNTIYF. CDR3 bases: TGTGCCAGCAGCCCTTCTGGAAACACCATATATTTT.

The chain combines TRBV10-3 with TRBJ2-7, with a possible D match to TRBD2 (7 bases). This CDR3 has 15 residues. The V end was cut by 2 bases, the J end by 4 bases, with 15 bases between. Germline CDR1 reads ENHRY; CDR2 reads SYGVKD. The CDR3: CAISEPEGGGYEQYF. The CDR3 DNA follows: TGTGCCATCAGTGAGCCTGAGGGGGGGGGATACGAGCAGTACTTC.

This chain uses TRBV7-8 with TRBJ1-6, with D hard to call. The V end was cut by 4 bases, the J end by 0 bases, with 4 bases between. The length of the CDR3 is 14 residues. CDR1 and CDR2 (germline): SGHVS, FQNEAQ. The CDR3 sequence: CASSYSSYNSPLHF. As DNA, the CDR3 is TGTGCCAGCAGCTACAGCTCCTATAATTCACCCCTCCACTTT.

This chain connects TRBV30 to TRBJ2-1; 11 bases agree with TRBD2. From germline, CDR1 is GTSNPN and CDR2 SVGIG (reference sequence). V was pared by 0 bases and J by 0 bases, with 4 bases of the junction left unmatched. The length of the CDR3 is 17 residues. CDR3 sequence: CAWSVLAGVSSYNEQFF. The CDR3 DNA is TGTGCCTGGAGTGTACTAGCGGGGGTTAGCTCCTACAATGAGCAGTTCTTC.